These 15 T cell receptor beta chains were sequenced from one sample in a study of PD-1 blockade in classical Hodgkin lymphoma. Here immunoSEQ multiplex PCR was the method, and the copy in TCRdb shows in-frame clones only, minus some. The table shows fewer than 25,000 clones, with around 74% occurring only once. Noted time point: cycle 4 day 1 (C4D1), after more than five weeks of nivolumab. Relapse was seen in all patients after autologous stem cell transplantation, and brentuximab vedotin exposure was variable. This sample comprised peripheral blood mononuclear cells (PBMCs), obtained before the fourth cycle of nivolumab. These receptors came from a human donor with classical Hodgkin lymphoma.

There are a few counts of this clone. The chain couples TRBV19 to TRBJ1-5, with 7 bases lining up with TRBD1. The CDR3 has 14 amino acids. The germline V gene encodes CDR1 LNHDA and CDR2 SQIVND (reference sequence). V lost 3 bases and J lost 8; bases outside the gene matches: 7. CDR3: CASSIWAGGEPQHF. DNA of the CDR3: TGTGCCAGTAGTATCTGGGCAGGGGGAGAGCCCCAGCATTTT.

The chain uses TRBV28 and TRBJ2-3; 7 nucleotides match TRBD2. V dropped 5 bases and J dropped 3; count of bases not matched to a gene: 8. Germline V lookup: CDR1 MDHEN, CDR2 SYDVKM. This CDR3 comprises 15 residues. The DNA of the CDR3 is TGTGCCAGCAGTACCCAGCGGGGCCCAACAGATACGCAGTATTTT. This translates into CASSTQRGPTDTQYF. Together with reference TRBV28 and TRBJ2-3, the CDR3 gives the full variable domain: DVKVTQSSRYLVKRTGEKVFLECVQDMDHENMFWYRQDPGLGLRLIYFSYDVKMKEKGDIPEGYSVSREKKERFSLILESASTNQTSMYLCASSTQRGPTDTQYFGPGTRLTVL.

This clone showed up just once. The J gene is TRBJ1-2, the V gene TRBV9, with 8 bases fitting TRBD1. CDR1 SGDLS and CDR2 YYNGEE come from the germline V gene. This CDR3 contains 15 residues. Germline trimming cut 4 bases from V and 1 base from J; bases unmatched to any gene: 6. The CDR3 nucleotides read TGTGCCAGCAGCCCAGGACAGGGCTATAACTATGGCTACACCTTC. This sequence encodes CASSPGQGYNYGYTF.

The chain carries TRBV5-5 and TRBJ2-6; 10 bases line up with TRBD1. CDR1 and CDR2 from the germline V gene are SGHKS and YYEKEE (reference sequence). The V segment lost 7 bases and the J segment 1 base; nucleotides outside the gene matches: 2. CDR3 size: 15 residues. CDR3 protein: CASGTGVSGANVLTF. The DNA of the CDR3 is TGTGCCAGCGGGACAGGGGTATCTGGGGCCAACGTCCTGACTTTC.

The chain is built from TRBV7-2 and TRBJ2-3, with D unresolved. The CDR3 is 12 residues long. CDR1 and CDR2 (germline): SGHTA, FQGNSA. Trimming cost V 1 base and J 4 bases, with 3 bases left between them. This CDR3 is CASSLVPDTQYF. CDR3 DNA sequence: TGTGCCAGCAGCTTAGTACCAGATACGCAGTATTTT.

As regards this clone: Sequence at one end of the junction differs from germline and may be a read error. This rearrangement joins TRBV6-1 to TRBJ1-2, with 9 nucleotides matching TRBD1. Germline-derived CDR1 and CDR2 are MNHNS and SASEGT. This CDR3 is 14 amino acids long. CDR3 in amino acids: CAISLTGGNYGYTF. CDR3 DNA: TGTGCCATCAGTCTCACAGGGGGCAACTATGGCTACACCTTC.

V is TRBV27 and J is TRBJ1-4, with D perhaps TRBD1 (6 bases). This CDR3 contains 14 residues. V was pared by 7 bases and J by 7 bases, with 16 bases between. Germline V gene data show CDR1 as MNHEY and CDR2 as SMNVEV (reference sequence). The CDR3 DNA reads TGTGCCAGCACCACGCGGGGGGCGGGTGAAAAACTGTTTTTT. It codes for CASTTRGAGEKLFF.

V gene TRBV28 combines with J gene TRBJ2-7; D may match TRBD1 or TRBD2 (6 bases each). The germline V gene encodes CDR1 MDHEN and CDR2 SYDVKM. This CDR3 is built from 15 residues. Trimming took off 5 bases at V and 3 bases at J, with 17 bases between the two ends. In DNA, the CDR3 is TGTGCCAGCAGTCCCGGAGGGGGACACCTCTACGAGCAGTACGTC. Translated, it gives CASSPGGGHLYEQYV.

This clone appeared many times. The CDR3 DNA follows: TGTGCCAGCAGCGTCCTAGCGGGGATCTACGAGCAGTACTTC. Protein product: CASSVLAGIYEQYF. The rearrangement uses TRBV6-5 and TRBJ2-7; 9 bases fit TRBD2. The CDR3 covers 14 residues. CDR1 and CDR2 from the germline V gene are MNHEY and SVGAGI. V was clipped by 6 bases and J by 3 bases; unmatched bases: 6.

V and J are TRBV6-1 and TRBJ2-7; D unresolved. In germline, CDR1 is MNHNS, CDR2 SASEGT. V was clipped by 5 bases and J by 4 bases, with 12 bases between them. The CDR3 covers 13 residues. The CDR3 bases are TGTGCCAGCAGTCTCCTGACCGGTTACGAGCAGTACGTC. It codes for CASSLLTGYEQYV.

The rearrangement uses TRBV13 and TRBJ1-2; 7 nucleotides line up with TRBD1. V lost 1 base, J lost 2 bases, and 4 bases stayed unmatched. There are 15 residues in the CDR3. Germline CDR1 reads PRHDT; CDR2 reads FYEKMQ (reference sequence). The CDR3 region is CASSLVRGGNYGYTF. In DNA form, the CDR3 reads TGTGCCAGCAGCTTAGTCAGGGGGGGGAACTATGGCTACACCTTC. The full variable domain, with the rest looked up from reference TRBV13 and TRBJ1-2, is AAGVIQSPRHLIKEKRETATLKCYPIPRHDTVYWYQQGPGQDPQFLISFYEKMQSDKGSIPDRFSAQQFSDYHSELNMSSLELGDSALYFCASSLVRGGNYGYTFGSGTRLTVV.

The J gene is TRBJ1-4, the V gene TRBV6-6; no clear D. The CDR3 runs 13 residues. CDR1 and CDR2 from the germline V gene are MNHNY and SVGAGI (reference sequence). V was pared by 8 bases and J by 7 bases, with 14 bases between. The CDR3, as DNA: TGTGCCAGCCGGGGTTACGGTAGTGAAAAACTGTTTTTT. This encodes CASRGYGSEKLFF.

Remarks on this clone: Additional DNA sequences in this sample encode the identical CDR3. The chain is built from TRBV5-1 and TRBJ2-5, with 11 bases matching TRBD2. From germline, CDR1 is SGHRS and CDR2 YFSETQ. With V trimmed by 0 bases and J by 2 bases, 3 bases remained unmatched. The CDR3 consists of 16 residues. For the CDR3, the DNA is TGCGCCAGCAGCTTGGCGCCTAGCGGGGGGCAAGAGACCCAGTACTTC. Translating it yields CASSLAPSGGQETQYF.

The chain has TRBV7-9 and TRBJ2-5; D possibly corresponds to TRBD1 (6 bases). Trimming took off 4 bases at V and 2 bases at J, with 14 bases between the two ends. This CDR3 has 15 residues. Per germline, CDR1 SEHNR and CDR2 FQNEAQ (reference sequence). CDR3 sequence reads: CASSSFRDNQETQYF. The CDR3 DNA is TGTGCCAGCAGCTCGTTTCGGGACAATCAAGAGACCCAGTACTTC.

The chain couples TRBV10-3 to TRBJ2-5; 9 nucleotides agree with TRBD1. Germline V lookup: CDR1 ENHRY, CDR2 SYGVKD. The CDR3 sequence is 14 residues long. Unmatched junction bases numbered 4, after V lost 4 bases and J lost 4 bases. The chain's CDR3 is CAISGGQGRETQYF. The DNA for the CDR3 is TGTGCCATCAGTGGGGGACAGGGAAGAGAGACCCAGTACTTC.